This entry concerns a single TCR beta chain. Its antigen specificity is not known. The sample holds no much larger clone one base away, and base qualities are not on file. TCRbeta CDR3 regions were amplified from genomic DNA by means of the immunoSEQ Assay, a bias-controlled multiplex PCR. On the authors' methods: The number of nucleated cells in each sample was estimated by amplification of reference gene primers within the assay. To quantify the absolute abundance of each unique TCRbeta CDR3 rearrangement, sequence reads were collapsed and filtered. For each sample, productive Simpson clonality was calculated as the square root of Simpson's diversity index across productive rearrangements. TCRdb mirrors the immuneACCESS table, restricted to in-frame sequences. Some clones are absent from its copies; in checked studies, under half trace to an unresolved V gene, and the reason for the others is unknown. That table is the source of V, J and clone size, and D and trimming were worked out from the DNA. The sample table contains 150,000 or so clones; only one count was recorded for around 80% of them. The biggest ten clones account for 13% to 15% of the sample.

This entry is derived from a study of blood T cell repertoires in COVID-19 (dated by TCRdb to 2019 to 2021). In terms of the full investigation: Samples from collaborators originated in the United States, Italy and Spain and spanned both the acute and convalescent phases of COVID-19. The material from the prospective study consisted of cDNA or gDNA derived from T cells, B-cell-depleted T cells, or PBMCs. The dataset comprised deeply sampled blood TCRbeta repertoires from subjects exposed to, actively infected with, or recovered from COVID-19. The repertoires were released in a freely available public database meant as a resource for research on the immune response to SARS-CoV-2. Samples came from the ongoing ImmuneRACE study (first 160 participants) plus 1,254 subjects from 6 global collaborators. Sample metadata almost always included a de-identified subject ID, COVID-19 status, age in years and sex. Where available, HLA class I and class II types were obtained from metadata supplied by the sample provider rather than from assay-based typing.

CDR1 and CDR2 (SNHLY, FYNNEI) derive from the germline V gene. V drops 6 bases and J drops 4 bases, leaving 16 bases in between. From the cysteine through the phenylalanine, the CDR3 covers 14 amino acids. Left in the record is the CDR3 DNA by itself, 42 bases read in frame from the first base. The investigation overall reported the following: The quantity of clinical and demographic metadata differed by source and by participant and was supplied without curation.

Collaborating institutions collected whole blood in K2EDTA tubes following their own protocols. Collaborator samples were shipped for TCRbeta analysis as frozen whole blood, isolated PBMCs, or DNA extracted from either sample type. Sequenced input: peripheral blood. The clonotype was recovered from a human donor with acute or convalescent COVID-19. The donor label of this sample is uncertain. The sequence joins TRBV2 to TRBJ2-7, with a weak D call of TRBD1 (7 bases match). In nucleotides, the sequence is TGTGCCAGCAGGGGGACAGCTCGGGGGTACGAGCAGTACTTC. This gives the protein CASRGTARGYEQYF.